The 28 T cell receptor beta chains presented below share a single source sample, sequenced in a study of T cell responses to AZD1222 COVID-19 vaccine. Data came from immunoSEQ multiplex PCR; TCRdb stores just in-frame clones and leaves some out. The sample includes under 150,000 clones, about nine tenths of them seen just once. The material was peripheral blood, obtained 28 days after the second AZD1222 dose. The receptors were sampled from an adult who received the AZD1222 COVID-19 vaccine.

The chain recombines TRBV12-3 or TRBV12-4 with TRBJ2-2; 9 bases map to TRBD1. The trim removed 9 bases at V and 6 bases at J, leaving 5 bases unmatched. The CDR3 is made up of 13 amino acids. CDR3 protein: CASSQGASGELFF. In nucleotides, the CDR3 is TGTGCCAGTTCACAGGGGGCTTCCGGGGAGCTGTTTTTT.

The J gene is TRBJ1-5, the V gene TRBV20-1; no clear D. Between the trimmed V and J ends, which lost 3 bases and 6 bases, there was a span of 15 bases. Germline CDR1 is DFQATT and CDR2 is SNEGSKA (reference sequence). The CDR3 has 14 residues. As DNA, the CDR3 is TGCAGTGCTAGTGGGCCGGGTCTCACTCAGCCCCAGCATTTT. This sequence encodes CSASGPGLTQPQHF.

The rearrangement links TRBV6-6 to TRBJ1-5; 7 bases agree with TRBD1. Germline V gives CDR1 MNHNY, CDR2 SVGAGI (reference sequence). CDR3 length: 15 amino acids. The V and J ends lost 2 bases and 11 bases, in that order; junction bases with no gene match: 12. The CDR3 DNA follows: TGTGCCAGCAGTTACGGAGATGGACAGGCCATAGCCCAGCATTTT. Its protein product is CASSYGDGQAIAQHF.

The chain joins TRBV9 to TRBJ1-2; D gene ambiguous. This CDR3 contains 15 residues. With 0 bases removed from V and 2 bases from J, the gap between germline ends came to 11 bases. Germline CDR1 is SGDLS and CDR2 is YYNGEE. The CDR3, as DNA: TGTGCCAGCAGCGTAGAGAGCAGGACCAACTATGGCTACACCTTC. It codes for CASSVESRTNYGYTF.

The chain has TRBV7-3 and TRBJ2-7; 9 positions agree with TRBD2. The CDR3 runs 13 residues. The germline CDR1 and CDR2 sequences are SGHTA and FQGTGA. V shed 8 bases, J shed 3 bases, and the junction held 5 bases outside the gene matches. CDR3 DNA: TGTGCCAGCCGGCCTAGCGGGAACTACGAGCAGTACTTC. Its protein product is CASRPSGNYEQYF.

The CDR3 loop is CASSDGTGGSSDYGYTF. CDR3 coding DNA: TGTGCCAGCAGCGATGGGACAGGGGGCTCAAGTGACTATGGCTACACCTTC. The chain links TRBV21-1 to TRBJ1-2; TRBD1 is taken as the D call from the table, unchecked against the DNA. TRBV21-1 is a documented pseudogene. The CDR3 extends over 17 amino acids.

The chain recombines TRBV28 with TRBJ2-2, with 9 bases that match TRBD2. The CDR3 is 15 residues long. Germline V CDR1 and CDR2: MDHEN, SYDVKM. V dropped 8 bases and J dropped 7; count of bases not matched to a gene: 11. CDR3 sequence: CASGGLAGLNGELFF. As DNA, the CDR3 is TGTGCCAGCGGCGGGCTAGCGGGGCTGAACGGGGAGCTGTTTTTT.

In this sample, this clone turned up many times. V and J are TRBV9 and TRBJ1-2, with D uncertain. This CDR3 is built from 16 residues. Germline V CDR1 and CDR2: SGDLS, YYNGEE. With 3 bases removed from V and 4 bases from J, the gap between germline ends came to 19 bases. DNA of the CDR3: TGTGCCAGCAGCGGACCCAGCTCGGGGTTGGGCTATGGCTACACCTTC. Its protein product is CASSGPSSGLGYGYTF.

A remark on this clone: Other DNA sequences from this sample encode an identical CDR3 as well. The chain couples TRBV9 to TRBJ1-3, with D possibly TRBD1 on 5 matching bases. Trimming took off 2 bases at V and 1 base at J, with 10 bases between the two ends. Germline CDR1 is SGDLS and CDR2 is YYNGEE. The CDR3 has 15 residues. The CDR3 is CASSVGGTSGNTIYF. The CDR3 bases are TGTGCCAGCAGCGTGGGGGGGACGTCTGGAAACACCATATATTTT.

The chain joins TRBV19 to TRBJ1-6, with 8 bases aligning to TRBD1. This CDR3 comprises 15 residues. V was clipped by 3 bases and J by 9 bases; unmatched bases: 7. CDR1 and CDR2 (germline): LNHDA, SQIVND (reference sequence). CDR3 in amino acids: CASSIETGASSPLHF. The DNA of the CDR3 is TGTGCCAGTAGTATCGAGACAGGGGCGAGTTCACCCCTCCACTTT.

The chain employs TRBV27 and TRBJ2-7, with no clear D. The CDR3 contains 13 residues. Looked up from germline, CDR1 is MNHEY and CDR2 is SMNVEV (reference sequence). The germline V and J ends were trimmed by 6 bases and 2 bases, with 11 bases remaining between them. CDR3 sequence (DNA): TGTGCCAGCAGCCGAAATGGGGCCTACGAGCAGTACTTC. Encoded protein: CASSRNGAYEQYF.

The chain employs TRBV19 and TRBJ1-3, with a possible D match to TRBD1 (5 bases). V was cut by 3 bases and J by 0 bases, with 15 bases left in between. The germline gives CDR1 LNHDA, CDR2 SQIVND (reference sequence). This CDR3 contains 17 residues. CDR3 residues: CASSMGYRTGSGNTIYF. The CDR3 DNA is TGTGCCAGTAGTATGGGGTACAGGACCGGCTCTGGAAACACCATATATTTT.

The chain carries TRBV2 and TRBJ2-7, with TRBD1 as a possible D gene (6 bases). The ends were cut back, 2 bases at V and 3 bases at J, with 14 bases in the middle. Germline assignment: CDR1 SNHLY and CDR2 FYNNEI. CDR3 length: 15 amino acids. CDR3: CASSESGVSGYEQYF. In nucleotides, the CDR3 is TGTGCCAGCAGTGAATCAGGGGTTTCGGGCTACGAGCAGTACTTC.

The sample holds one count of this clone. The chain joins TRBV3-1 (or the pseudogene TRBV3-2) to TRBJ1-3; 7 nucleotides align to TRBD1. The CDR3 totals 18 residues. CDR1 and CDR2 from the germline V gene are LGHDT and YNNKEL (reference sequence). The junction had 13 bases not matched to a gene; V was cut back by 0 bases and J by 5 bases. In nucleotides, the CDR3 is TGTGCCAGCAGCCAAGAGGTGGCCACAGGGGCAACTCGAAACACCATATATTTT. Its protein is CASSQEVATGATRNTIYF.

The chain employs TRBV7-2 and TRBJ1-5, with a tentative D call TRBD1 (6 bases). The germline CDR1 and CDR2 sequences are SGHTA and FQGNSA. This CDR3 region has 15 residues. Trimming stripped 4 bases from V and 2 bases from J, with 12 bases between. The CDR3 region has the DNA TGTGCCAGCAGCTGGTGGGCAGGGGGCAATCAGCCCCAGCATTTT. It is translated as CASSWWAGGNQPQHF. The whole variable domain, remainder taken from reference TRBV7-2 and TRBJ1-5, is GAGVSQSPSNKVTEKGKDVELRCDPISGHTALYWYRQSLGQGLEFLIYFQGNSAPDKSGLPSDRFSAERTGGSVSTLTIQRTQQEDSAVYLCASSWWAGGNQPQHFGDGTRLSIL.

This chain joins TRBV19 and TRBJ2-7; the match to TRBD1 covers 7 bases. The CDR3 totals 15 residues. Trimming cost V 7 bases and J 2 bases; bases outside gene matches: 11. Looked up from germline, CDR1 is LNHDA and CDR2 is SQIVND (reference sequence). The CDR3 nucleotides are TGTGCCAGTACCTCTTCTTGGGGACAGACCTACGAGCAGTACTTC. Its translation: CASTSSWGQTYEQYF. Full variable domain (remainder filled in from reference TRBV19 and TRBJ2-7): DGGITQSPKYLFRKEGQNVTLSCEQNLNHDAMYWYRQDPGQGLRLIYYSQIVNDFQKGDIAEGYSVSREKKESFPLTVTSAQKNPTAFYLCASTSSWGQTYEQYFGPGTRLTVT.

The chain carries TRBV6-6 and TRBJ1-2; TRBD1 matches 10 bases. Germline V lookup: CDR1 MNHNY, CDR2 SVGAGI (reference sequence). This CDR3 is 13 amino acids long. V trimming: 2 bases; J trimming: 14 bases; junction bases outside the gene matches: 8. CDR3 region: CASSYGTGAAGTF. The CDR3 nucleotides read TGTGCCAGCAGTTACGGGACAGGGGCTGCTGGTACCTTC.

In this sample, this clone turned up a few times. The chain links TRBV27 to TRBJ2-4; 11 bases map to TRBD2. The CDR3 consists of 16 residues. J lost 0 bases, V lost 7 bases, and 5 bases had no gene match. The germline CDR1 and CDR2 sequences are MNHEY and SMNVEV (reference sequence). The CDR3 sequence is CASTGLADKAKNIQYF. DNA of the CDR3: TGTGCCAGCACGGGACTAGCGGACAAAGCCAAAAACATTCAGTACTTC.

The DNA for the CDR3 is TGTGCCAGCAGTTTGGGGACAGGGGGACGCCAGCCCCAGCATTTT. It translates to CASSLGTGGRQPQHF. This chain uses TRBV28 with TRBJ1-5, with 11 nucleotides matching TRBD1. The length of the CDR3 is 15 residues. The ends lost 3 bases at V and 7 bases at J; junction bases unmatched: 5. Germline CDR1 is MDHEN and CDR2 is SYDVKM.

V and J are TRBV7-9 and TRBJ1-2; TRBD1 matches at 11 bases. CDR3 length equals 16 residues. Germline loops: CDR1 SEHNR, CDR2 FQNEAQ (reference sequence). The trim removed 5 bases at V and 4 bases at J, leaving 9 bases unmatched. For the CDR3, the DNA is TGTGCCAGCAGCATAAGAGGACAGGGGGCCTCCTATGGCTACACCTTC. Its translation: CASSIRGQGASYGYTF.

The CDR3 DNA sequence: TGTGCCAGCAGCCGGGGCCCGACAGTCCTTGGATTCGAGCAGTACTTC. Its translation is CASSRGPTVLGFEQYF. V gene TRBV7-8 combines with J gene TRBJ2-7; D possibly matches TRBD1 or TRBD2 (5 bases each). The CDR3 runs 16 residues. Per the germline V gene, CDR1 is SGHVS and CDR2 is FQNEAQ. V was clipped by 5 bases and J by 6 bases, with 23 bases between them.

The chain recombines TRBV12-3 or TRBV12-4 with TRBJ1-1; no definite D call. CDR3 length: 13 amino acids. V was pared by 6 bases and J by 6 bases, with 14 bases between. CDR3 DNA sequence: TGTGCCAGCAGCCCCCGGGGTTTGCCTGAAGCTTTCTTT. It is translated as CASSPRGLPEAFF.

CDR3 residues: CAVRVRSGGELFF. DNA for the CDR3: TGTGCCGTCAGGGTTAGGTCAGGCGGGGAGCTGTTTTTT. V usage is TRBV19 and J usage is TRBJ2-2; TRBD1 might be the D (5 bases). The CDR3 spans 13 residues. Germline lookup yields CDR1 LNHDA and CDR2 SQIVND (reference sequence). V shed 11 bases and J shed 7 bases, with 17 bases lying between them.

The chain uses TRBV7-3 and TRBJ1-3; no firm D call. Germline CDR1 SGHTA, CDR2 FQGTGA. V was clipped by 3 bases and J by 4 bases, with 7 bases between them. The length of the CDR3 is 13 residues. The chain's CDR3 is CASSLREGNTIYF. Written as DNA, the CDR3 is TGTGCCAGCAGCTTGCGGGAGGGAAACACCATATATTTT.

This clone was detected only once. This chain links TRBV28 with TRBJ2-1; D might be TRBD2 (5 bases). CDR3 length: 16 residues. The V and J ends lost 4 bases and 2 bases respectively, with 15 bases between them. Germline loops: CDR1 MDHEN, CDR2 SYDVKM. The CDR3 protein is CASSYPNKGAYNEQFF. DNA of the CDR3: TGTGCCAGCAGTTACCCGAATAAGGGAGCCTACAATGAGCAGTTCTTC.

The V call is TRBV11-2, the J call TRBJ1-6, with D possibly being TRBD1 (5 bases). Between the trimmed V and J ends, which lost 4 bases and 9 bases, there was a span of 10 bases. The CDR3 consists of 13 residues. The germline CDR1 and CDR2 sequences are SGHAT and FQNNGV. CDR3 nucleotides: TGTGCCAGCAGCTCAGGGTCGAGTTCACCCCTCCACTTT. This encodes CASSSGSSSPLHF.

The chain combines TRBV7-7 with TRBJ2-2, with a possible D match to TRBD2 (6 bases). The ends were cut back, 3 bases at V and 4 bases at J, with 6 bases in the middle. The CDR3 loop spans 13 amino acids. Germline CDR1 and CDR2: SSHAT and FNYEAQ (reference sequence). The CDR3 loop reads CASSFGSTGELFF. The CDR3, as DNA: TGTGCCAGCAGCTTCGGGAGCACCGGGGAGCTGTTTTTT.

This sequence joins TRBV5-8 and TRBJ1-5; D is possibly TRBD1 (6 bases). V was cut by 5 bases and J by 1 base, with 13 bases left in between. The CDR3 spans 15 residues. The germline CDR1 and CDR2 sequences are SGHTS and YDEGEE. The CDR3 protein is CASRPRQASNQPQHF. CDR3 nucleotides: TGTGCCAGCAGACCCCGACAGGCCAGCAATCAGCCCCAGCATTTT.